The 20 T cell receptor beta chains in this list originate from one sample, sequenced in a study of siplizumab effects on memory and regulatory T cells. Profiling relied on immunoSEQ multiplex PCR, and the TCRdb table lists in-frame clones only, not all of them. The sample yields fewer than 120,000 clones, more than 90% seen once. Input material: CD4+ T cells sorted from blood. The receptors stem from a human donor in good health.

The chain recombines TRBV5-1 with TRBJ2-3; unclear D gene. Germline CDR1 is SGHRS and CDR2 is YFSETQ. Deletions cut 0 bases from V and 2 bases from J, with 10 bases between. The CDR3 runs 15 residues. CDR3: CASSLVPVPTDTQYF. In nucleotides, the CDR3 is TGCGCCAGCAGCTTGGTTCCAGTACCCACAGATACGCAGTATTTT.

This clone was seen a single time. CDR3 region: CASSPRGADTEAFF. CDR3 in DNA: TGTGCCAGCTCACCAAGGGGCGCGGACACTGAAGCTTTCTTT. The chain carries TRBV18 and TRBJ1-1, with D maybe TRBD1 (5 bases). The CDR3 loop spans 14 amino acids. Between the trimmed V and J ends, which lost 2 bases and 3 bases, there was a span of 10 bases. Germline CDR1 KGHSH, CDR2 LQKENI.

This rearrangement joins TRBV9 to TRBJ2-3; TRBD2 aligns across 7 bases. Trimming at V came to 0 bases and at J to 6 bases, leaving 7 bases not matched to a gene. Germline CDR1 is SGDLS and CDR2 is YYNGEE. The CDR3 has 15 amino acids. CDR3 sequence: CASSVATSARDTQYF. CDR3 sequence (DNA): TGTGCCAGCAGCGTAGCTACTAGCGCGAGGGATACGCAGTATTTT.

This clone appeared once. The CDR3 region has the DNA TGTGCCAGCAGTTTGAAGATGACAGACGAAAAACTGTTTTTT. Translating it yields CASSLKMTDEKLFF. This chain joins TRBV7-2 and TRBJ1-4, with a tentative D call TRBD1 (5 bases). The CDR3 has 14 residues. Germline V gene lookup returns CDR1 SGHTA and CDR2 FQGNSA. Trimming stripped 6 bases from V and 8 bases from J, with 16 bases between.

V usage is TRBV9 and J usage is TRBJ1-4, with 7 nucleotides matching TRBD1. Germline CDR1 is SGDLS and CDR2 is YYNGEE. The CDR3 length is 14 residues. With V trimmed by 4 bases and J by 8 bases, 8 bases remained unmatched. The CDR3 sequence is CASSLGGGREKLFF. The CDR3, as DNA: TGTGCCAGCAGCCTAGGAGGGGGCCGAGAAAAACTGTTTTTT.

V gene TRBV6-1 combines with J gene TRBJ2-5; tentatively, D is TRBD2 (5 bases). This CDR3 region has 15 residues. Trimming pared 0 bases from V and 4 bases from J, leaving 12 bases between. The germline gives CDR1 MNHNS, CDR2 SASEGT. CDR3 loop: CASSEARAPGETQYF. In DNA form, the CDR3 reads TGTGCCAGCAGTGAAGCGAGGGCCCCAGGAGAGACCCAGTACTTC.

V is TRBV5-1 and J is TRBJ2-5, with TRBD2 as a possible D gene (5 bases). This CDR3 comprises 13 residues. Trimming shortened V by 5 bases and J by 2 bases, and 10 bases separated the two germline ends. Germline loops: CDR1 SGHRS, CDR2 YFSETQ. The CDR3 bases are TGCGCCAGCAGGGGCGGGCTACAAGAGACCCAGTACTTC. Amino acids: CASRGGLQETQYF.

The gene calls are TRBV7-2 and TRBJ2-1; 12 bases are shared with TRBD2. This CDR3 contains 15 residues. From germline, CDR1 is SGHTA and CDR2 FQGNSA. The V gene end was trimmed by 5 bases and the J gene end by 8 bases; junction bases not matched to a gene: 7. The CDR3 here is CASSRYLAGGDEQFF. The CDR3 nucleotides are TGTGCCAGCAGCCGTTACCTAGCGGGAGGGGATGAGCAGTTCTTC.

The chain has TRBV9 and TRBJ2-3; 13 nucleotides align to TRBD2. V shed 2 bases and J 6 bases; nucleotides not matched to a gene: 6. The V gene's germline CDR1 is SGDLS and CDR2 YYNGEE. This CDR3 contains 16 residues. The CDR3 is CASSVQGLAGLDTQYF. In nucleotides, the CDR3 is TGTGCCAGCAGCGTTCAGGGACTAGCGGGGTTGGATACGCAGTATTTT.

The count of this clone is one. The chain carries TRBV5-1 and TRBJ2-1, with TRBD2 matching 9 bases. This CDR3 contains 16 residues. CDR1 SGHRS and CDR2 YFSETQ come from the germline V gene. V lost 0 bases and J lost 9; bases outside the gene matches: 10. The CDR3 sequence: CASSLVEAGGISEQFF. As DNA, the CDR3 is TGCGCCAGCAGCTTGGTCGAAGCGGGAGGCATTAGTGAGCAGTTCTTC.

V usage is TRBV6-6 and J usage is TRBJ1-4, with no clear D. V dropped 6 bases and J dropped 11 bases, with 16 bases sitting between them. The CDR3 is 13 amino acids. Germline CDR1 and CDR2: MNHNY and SVGAGI (reference sequence). As DNA, the CDR3 is TGTGCCAGCAGAACGGGTACAGCGGGCAAACTGTTTTTT. This gives the protein CASRTGTAGKLFF.

The chain has TRBV18 and TRBJ1-2; unclear D gene. Germline V gives CDR1 KGHSH, CDR2 LQKENI. CDR3 length equals 13 residues. Trimming took 8 bases from V and 5 from J, leaving 15 bases between them. The CDR3: CASTPPGTYGYTF. The CDR3 DNA is TGTGCCAGCACCCCGCCGGGCACTTATGGCTACACCTTC.

V is TRBV9 and J is TRBJ1-5, with D perhaps matching TRBD1 (6 bases). CDR1 is SGDLS, CDR2 YYNGEE, per germline. The CDR3 sequence is 14 residues long. V was clipped by 1 base and J by 7 bases, with 12 bases between them. Here the CDR3 reads CASSVNVGGQPQHF. The CDR3 nucleotides read TGTGCCAGCAGCGTAAATGTAGGGGGGCAGCCCCAGCATTTT.

The chain couples TRBV29-1 to TRBJ1-2; weak D call: TRBD1 (6 bases). CDR3 length: 13 residues. The V gene lost 3 bases and the J gene lost 13 bases, with 21 bases spanning the gap. Germline CDR1 SQVTM, CDR2 ANQGSEA. CDR3 in DNA: TGCAGCGTTGACAACCCTGGGGACACCCCGGGCACCTTC. The encoded protein is CSVDNPGDTPGTF. The full variable domain, rest sourced from reference TRBV29-1 and TRBJ1-2, is SAVISQKPSRDICQRGTSLTIQCQVDSQVTMMFWYRQQPGQSLTLIATANQGSEATYESGFVIDKFPISRPNLTFSTLTVSNMSPEDSSIYLCSVDNPGDTPGTFGSGTRLTVV.

The gene calls are TRBV2 and TRBJ2-1, with D unresolved. This CDR3 region has 14 residues. Germline CDR1 SNHLY, CDR2 FYNNEI. Trimming pared 4 bases from V and 0 bases from J, leaving 7 bases between. The CDR3 here is CASSGRSSYNEQFF. The CDR3 coding sequence is TGTGCCAGCAGTGGCAGGAGCTCCTACAATGAGCAGTTCTTC.

This chain links TRBV2 with TRBJ1-1; the D gene is possibly TRBD1 (5 bases). Germline V gene lookup returns CDR1 SNHLY and CDR2 FYNNEI. The length of the CDR3 is 15 residues. V gave up 6 bases and J gave up 0 bases, with 14 bases separating them. The CDR3 coding sequence is TGTGCCAGCAGCCGGGACGGATCAATGAACACTGAAGCTTTCTTT. It is translated as CASSRDGSMNTEAFF.

The CDR3 nucleotides read TGTGCCAGCATTCAACAGGGAACTAACTATGGCTACACCTTC. This codes for CASIQQGTNYGYTF. The rearrangement uses TRBV6-6 and TRBJ1-2, with D possibly matching TRBD1 (6 bases). V was shortened by 7 bases and J by 0 bases, with 12 bases between the two germline ends. Per the germline V gene, CDR1 is MNHNY and CDR2 is SVGAGI (reference sequence). CDR3 length equals 14 residues.

This clone was detected only once. V and J are TRBV7-9 and TRBJ1-2; 7 nucleotides match TRBD1. Germline CDR1 is SEHNR and CDR2 is FQNEAQ (reference sequence). V lost 6 bases to trimming and J lost 1 base; unmatched junction nucleotides: 11. The CDR3 is made up of 16 amino acids. The CDR3 DNA sequence: TGTGCCAGCAGTCGAACCGGGACAGAGAGTAACTATGGCTACACCTTC. Encoded protein: CASSRTGTESNYGYTF.

The chain employs TRBV7-8 and TRBJ1-1; no definite D call. Germline V CDR1 and CDR2: SGHVS, FQNEAQ. The V gene lost 2 bases and the J gene lost 4 bases, with 11 bases spanning the gap. This CDR3 is built from 14 residues. DNA of the CDR3: TGTGCCAGCAGCTTAATGGCGGGGTCCACTGAAGCTTTCTTT. Protein sequence: CASSLMAGSTEAFF.

This chain connects TRBV19 to TRBJ1-5; D might be TRBD1 (5 bases). Between the trimmed V and J ends, which lost 4 bases and 0 bases, there was a span of 13 bases. This CDR3 has 16 amino acids. Germline V CDR1 and CDR2: LNHDA, SQIVND (reference sequence). This CDR3 is CASSTGYSNSNQPQHF. Written as DNA, the CDR3 is TGTGCCAGTAGTACAGGGTACAGTAATAGCAATCAGCCCCAGCATTTT.